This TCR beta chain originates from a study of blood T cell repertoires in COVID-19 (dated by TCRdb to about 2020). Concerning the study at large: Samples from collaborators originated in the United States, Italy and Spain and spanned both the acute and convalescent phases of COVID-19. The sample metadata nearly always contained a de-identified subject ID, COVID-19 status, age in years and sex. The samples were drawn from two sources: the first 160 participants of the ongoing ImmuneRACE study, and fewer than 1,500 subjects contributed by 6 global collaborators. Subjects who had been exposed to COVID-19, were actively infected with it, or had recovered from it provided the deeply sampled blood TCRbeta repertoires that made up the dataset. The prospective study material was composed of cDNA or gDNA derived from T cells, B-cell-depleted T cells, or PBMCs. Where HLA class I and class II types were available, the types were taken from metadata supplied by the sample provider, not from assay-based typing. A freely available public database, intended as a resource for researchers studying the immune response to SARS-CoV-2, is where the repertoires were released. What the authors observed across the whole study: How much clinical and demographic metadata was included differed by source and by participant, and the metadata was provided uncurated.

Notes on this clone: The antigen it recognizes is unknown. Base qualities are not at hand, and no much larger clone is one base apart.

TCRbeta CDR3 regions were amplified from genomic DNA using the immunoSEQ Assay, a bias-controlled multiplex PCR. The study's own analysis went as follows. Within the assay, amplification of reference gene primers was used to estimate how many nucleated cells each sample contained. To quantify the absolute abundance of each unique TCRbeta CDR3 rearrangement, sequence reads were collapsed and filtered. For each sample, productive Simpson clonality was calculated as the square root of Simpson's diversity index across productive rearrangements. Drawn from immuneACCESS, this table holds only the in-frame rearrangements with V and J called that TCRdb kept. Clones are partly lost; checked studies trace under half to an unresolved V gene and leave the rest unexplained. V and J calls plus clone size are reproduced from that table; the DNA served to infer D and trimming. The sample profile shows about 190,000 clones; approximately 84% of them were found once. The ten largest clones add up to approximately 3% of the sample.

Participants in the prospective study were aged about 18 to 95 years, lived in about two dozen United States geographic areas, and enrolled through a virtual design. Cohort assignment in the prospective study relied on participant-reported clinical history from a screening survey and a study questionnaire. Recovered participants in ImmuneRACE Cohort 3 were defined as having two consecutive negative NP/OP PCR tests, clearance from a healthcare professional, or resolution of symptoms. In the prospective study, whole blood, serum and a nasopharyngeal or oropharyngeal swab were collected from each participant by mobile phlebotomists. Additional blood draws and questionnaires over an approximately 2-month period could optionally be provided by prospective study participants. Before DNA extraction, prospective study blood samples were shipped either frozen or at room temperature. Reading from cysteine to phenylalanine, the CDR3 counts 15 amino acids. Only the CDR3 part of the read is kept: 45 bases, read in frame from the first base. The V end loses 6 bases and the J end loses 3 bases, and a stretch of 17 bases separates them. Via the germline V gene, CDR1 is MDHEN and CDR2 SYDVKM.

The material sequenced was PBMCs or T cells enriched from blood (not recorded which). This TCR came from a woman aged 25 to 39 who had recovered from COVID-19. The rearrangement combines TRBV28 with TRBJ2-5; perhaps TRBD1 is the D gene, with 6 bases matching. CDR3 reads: CASRSGQGREETQYF. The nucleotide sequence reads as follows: TGTGCCAGCAGATCGGGGCAGGGGAGAGAAGAGACCCAGTACTTC.